This TCR beta chain was found in a study of shared clonotypes between healthy human individuals. Study context: Each donor had three CD4 naive, three CD4 memory, two CD8 naive and one CD8 memory plate. Broader study findings: Relative to their counterparts shared across all four donors, non-shared clonotypes exhibited diminished generation probabilities.

Germline V gene lookup returns CDR1 SGHVS and CDR2 FNYEAQ. The CDR3 sequence is 15 residues long. V lost 3 bases to trimming and J lost 0 bases, with 11 bases between them. Note on this clone: Its target is not known.

Using immunoSEQ multiplex PCR, the repertoire was profiled, and TCRdb retains in-frame clones only, with some absent. The data contain approximately 1.4 million clones, 95% to 99% of them singletons. Donors comprised healthy HIV-negative adults lacking recent acute infections or vaccinations. Donors, without exception, were Caucasian adults residing in Nashville, Tennessee. This chain joins TRBV7-6 and TRBJ1-1, with a possible D match to TRBD1 (5 bases). This TCR derives from a man under 40 in good health. Sequencing input: naive CD4+ T cells sorted from blood. Subset reported: CD45RA+ positively selected. The CDR3 DNA is TGTGCCAGCAGCTTTCTTCGACAGATGAACACTGAAGCTTTCTTT. Amino acids: CASSFLRQMNTEAFF.